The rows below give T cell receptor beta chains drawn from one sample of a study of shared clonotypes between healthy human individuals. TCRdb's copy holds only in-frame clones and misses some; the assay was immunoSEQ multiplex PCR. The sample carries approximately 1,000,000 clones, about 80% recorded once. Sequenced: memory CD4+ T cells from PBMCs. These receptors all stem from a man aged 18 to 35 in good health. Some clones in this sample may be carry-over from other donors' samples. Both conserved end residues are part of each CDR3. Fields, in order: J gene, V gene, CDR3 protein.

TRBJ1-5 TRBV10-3 CAISESVAVNQPQHF
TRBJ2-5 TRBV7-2 CASSLEADGTQYF
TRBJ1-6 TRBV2 CASSDGTGYSPLHF
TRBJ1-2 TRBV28 CASQPFMRAQGAPGYTF
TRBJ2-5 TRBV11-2 CASSQTGGAGWSQYF
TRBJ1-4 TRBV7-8 CASSRAGQGTEKLFF
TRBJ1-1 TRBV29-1 CSVGEGDTEAFF
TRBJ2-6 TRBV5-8 CASSLHRAGANVLTF
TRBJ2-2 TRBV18 CASSSESTGELFF
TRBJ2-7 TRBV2 CASRTRTGGNEQYF
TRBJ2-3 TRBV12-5 CASGTSGIDTQYF
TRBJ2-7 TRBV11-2 CASSLRTDPSEQYF
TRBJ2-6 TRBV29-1 CSAGIPGANVLTF
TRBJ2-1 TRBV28 CASSLVRGLPKQFF
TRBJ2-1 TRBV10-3 CAISASGLAVVNEQFF
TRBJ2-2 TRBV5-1 CASSRTGTTNTGELFF
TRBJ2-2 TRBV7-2 CASSRTGQGSAGELFF
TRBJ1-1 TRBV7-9 CASSFTTDTEAFF
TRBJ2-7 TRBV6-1 CAISEQGYEQYF
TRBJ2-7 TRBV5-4 CASSSTSGTQYEQYF
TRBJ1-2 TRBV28 CASSPTGPNYGYTF
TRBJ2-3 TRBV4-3 CASSQGLLAGGYTQYF
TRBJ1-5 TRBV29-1 CSVVEQNNQPQHF
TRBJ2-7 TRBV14 CASSRNLRKDYEQYF
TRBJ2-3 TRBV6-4 CASSRRDGASDTQYF
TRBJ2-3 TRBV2 CASLTGRTDTQYF
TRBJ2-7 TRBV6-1 CASSVFGSSYEQYF
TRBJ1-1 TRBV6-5 CASSSAGAEAFF
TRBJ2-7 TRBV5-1 CASSLVAASYEQYF
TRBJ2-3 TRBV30 CAWTDRDTQYF
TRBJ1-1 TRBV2 CASSVRGSEAFF
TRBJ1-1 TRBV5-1 CASSLEEGTEAFF
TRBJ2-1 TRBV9 CASSVAMGQTYNEQFF
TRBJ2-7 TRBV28 CASSQAGTGTPYEQYF
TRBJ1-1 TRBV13 CASSLVRDMNTEAFF
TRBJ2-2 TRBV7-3 CASSQRQRPPSRELFF
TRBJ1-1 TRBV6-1 CASSDRGNTEAFF
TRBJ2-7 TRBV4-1 CASSQAGGVGYEQYF
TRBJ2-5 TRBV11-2 CASSLQTGAGGTQYF
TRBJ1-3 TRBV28 CASGRPGTLSGNTIYF
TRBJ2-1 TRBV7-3 CASSFTGYNEQFF
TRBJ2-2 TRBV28 CASSLPETGGELFF
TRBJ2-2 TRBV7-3 CASGTVGLAGGRTGELFF
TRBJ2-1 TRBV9 CASSVAGEGFYNEQFF
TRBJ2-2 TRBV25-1 CASSELRGGAHTGELFF
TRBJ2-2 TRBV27 CASSLFALQGPGELFF
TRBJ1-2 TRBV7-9 CASSPRTANYGYTF